These 21 T cell receptor beta chains were sequenced from one sample in a study of shared clonotypes between healthy human individuals. Only in-frame clones appear in the TCRdb table, and some are missing; sequencing was by immunoSEQ multiplex PCR. The table includes about 1.1 million clones, approximately 80% detected once. Sequenced material: memory CD4+ T cells from PBMCs. This sample's subset: CD45RA-negative fraction. The source of these receptors is a man aged 18-30 years in good health. Some clones in this sample may be carry-over from other donors' samples.

The chain has TRBV6-5 and TRBJ2-7; 7 bases fit TRBD1. CDR3 length: 15 amino acids. The ends lost 0 bases at V and 6 bases at J; junction bases unmatched: 8. Germline V lookup: CDR1 MNHEY, CDR2 SVGAGI. The CDR3 region is CASSYSRDRESEQYF. DNA for the CDR3: TGTGCCAGCAGTTACTCGAGAGACAGGGAGAGCGAGCAGTACTTC.

This clone was counted between two and nine times. Other DNA sequences in the sample encode the same CDR3. V gene TRBV9 combines with J gene TRBJ1-4; D is undetermined. The germline V gene encodes CDR1 SGDLS and CDR2 YYNGEE. The CDR3 is 14 amino acids. V lost 0 bases and J 3 bases, leaving 6 bases between the germline ends. The CDR3 spells CASSVGGANEKLFF. CDR3 in DNA: TGTGCCAGCAGCGTAGGTGGGGCTAATGAAAAACTGTTTTTT.

This chain's CDR3 is CASSRNGLAGLYNEQFF. The CDR3 coding sequence is TGCGCCAGCAGCCGTAACGGGCTAGCGGGACTCTACAATGAGCAGTTCTTC. The chain is built from TRBV5-1 and TRBJ2-1; 9 bases match TRBD2. V shed 4 bases and J 3 bases; nucleotides not matched to a gene: 11. CDR1 is SGHRS and CDR2 is YFSETQ in the germline V gene. The CDR3 covers 17 residues. Supplemented by reference TRBV5-1 and TRBJ2-1, the full variable domain reads KAGVTQTPRYLIKTRGQQVTLSCSPISGHRSVSWYQQTPGQGLQFLFEYFSETQRNKGNFPGRFSGRQFSNSRSEMNVSTLELGDSALYLCASSRNGLAGLYNEQFFGPGTRLTVL.

This clone has a handful of counts. V gene TRBV29-1 combines with J gene TRBJ1-1, with D uncertain. Per the germline V gene, CDR1 is SQVTM and CDR2 is ANQGSEA. Trimming cost V 0 bases and J 7 bases, with 12 bases left between them. The CDR3 consists of 13 residues. CDR3 region: CSVEDWREGEAFF. The CDR3 DNA sequence: TGCAGCGTTGAAGATTGGCGGGAGGGTGAAGCTTTCTTT.

The chain is built from TRBV4-2 and TRBJ2-2; D gene uncertain. The V gene lost 4 bases and the J gene lost 6 bases, with 6 bases spanning the gap. This CDR3 spans 12 amino acids. The germline CDR1 and CDR2 sequences are LGHNA and YNFKEQ. The CDR3 DNA sequence: TGTGCCAGCAGCCCGACTTCCGGGGAGCTGTTTTTT. Protein product: CASSPTSGELFF.

The CDR3 sequence is CASSRKAGTGGYGYTF. Here the CDR3 DNA reads TGTGCCAGCAGCCGCAAAGCCGGGACAGGGGGCTATGGCTACACCTTC. V is TRBV14 and J is TRBJ1-2; 11 bases fit TRBD1. The ends lost 4 bases at V and 4 bases at J; junction bases unmatched: 8. This CDR3 has 16 amino acids. CDR1 and CDR2 from the germline V gene are SGHDN and FVKESK. The complete variable domain, with remaining parts taken from reference TRBV14 and TRBJ1-2, reads EAGVTQFPSHSVIEKGQTVTLRCDPISGHDNLYWYRRVMGKEIKFLLHFVKESKQDESGMPNNRFLAERTGGTYSTLKVQPAELEDSGVYFCASSRKAGTGGYGYTFGSGTRLTVV.

The V and J genes are TRBV5-4 and TRBJ2-1, with TRBD1 matching over 9 bases. Trimming at V came to 2 bases and at J to 3 bases, leaving 3 bases not matched to a gene. CDR1 is SGHNT and CDR2 is YYREEE in the germline V gene (reference sequence). The length of the CDR3 is 15 residues. CDR3 amino acids: CASSFTGQGYNEQFF. Here the CDR3 DNA reads TGTGCCAGCAGCTTTACGGGACAGGGCTACAATGAGCAGTTCTTC.

The gene calls are TRBV29-1 and TRBJ1-1, with a possible D match to TRBD1 (5 bases). In germline, CDR1 is SQVTM, CDR2 ANQGSEA. The V end lost 4 bases, the J end lost 6 bases, and 12 bases lay between the germline ends. The CDR3 has 12 amino acids. The CDR3 reads CSVGSGRAEAFF. The CDR3 coding sequence is TGCAGCGTTGGTTCGGGGCGAGCTGAAGCTTTCTTT.

This clone was recorded once. The chain combines TRBV5-6 with TRBJ2-5; D not resolved. Trimming removed 2 bases at V and 5 bases at J, with 13 bases between. The CDR3 is made up of 14 amino acids. Germline CDR1 SGHDT, CDR2 YYEEEE. This CDR3 reads CASSFVGPRETQYF. CDR3 sequence (DNA): TGTGCCAGCAGCTTCGTGGGCCCCAGGGAGACCCAGTACTTC.

The CDR3 sequence is CASSFDRGSGANVLTF. DNA for the CDR3: TGTGCCAGCAGCTTCGACAGGGGCTCTGGGGCCAACGTCCTGACTTTC. The rearrangement links TRBV7-2 to TRBJ2-6; TRBD1 matches at 8 bases. The germline gives CDR1 SGHTA, CDR2 FQGNSA. CDR3 length: 16 amino acids. V shed 3 bases, J shed 0 bases, and the junction held 1 base outside the gene matches.

J is TRBJ1-3 and V is TRBV9; D gene unclear. Germline assignment: CDR1 SGDLS and CDR2 YYNGEE. V lost 0 bases and J lost 2, with 6 bases in between. The CDR3 totals 14 residues. The CDR3: CASSVAPAGNTIYF. The CDR3 nucleotides read TGTGCCAGCAGCGTAGCCCCCGCTGGAAACACCATATATTTT.

J is TRBJ1-5 and V is TRBV28; D not certain. CDR1 and CDR2 from the germline V gene are MDHEN and SYDVKM. This CDR3 spans 15 amino acids. V gave up 5 bases and J gave up 0 bases, with 11 bases separating them. CDR3 residues: CASSRTDPSNQPQHF. The CDR3 nucleotides read TGTGCCAGCAGTCGGACTGACCCTAGCAATCAGCCCCAGCATTTT.

V is TRBV7-6 and J is TRBJ1-3; D unclear. This CDR3 region has 16 residues. In germline, CDR1 is SGHVS, CDR2 FNYEAQ. Trimming shortened V by 3 bases and J by 8 bases, and 20 bases separated the two germline ends. The CDR3 sequence is CASSLGPTGSGYTIYF. In DNA form, the CDR3 reads TGTGCCAGCAGCTTGGGCCCGACGGGAAGCGGATACACCATATATTTT.

This clone has a handful of counts. This sequence joins TRBV11-2 and TRBJ1-2; 7 nucleotides agree with TRBD1. There are 13 residues in the CDR3. The V gene's germline CDR1 is SGHAT and CDR2 FQNNGV. V was clipped by 10 bases and J by 4 bases; unmatched bases: 9. CDR3 region: CATEQGGVYGYTF. In nucleotides, the CDR3 is TGTGCCACCGAGCAGGGGGGGGTCTATGGCTACACCTTC.

This chain uses TRBV7-8 with TRBJ1-3; no firm D call. Germline V gene data show CDR1 as SGHVS and CDR2 as FQNEAQ. The V and J ends lost 4 bases and 0 bases respectively, with 7 bases between them. The CDR3 has 14 residues. CDR3 residues: CASSSLYSGNTIYF. CDR3 bases: TGTGCCAGCAGCTCTCTTTACTCTGGAAACACCATATATTTT.

The chain joins TRBV6-5 to TRBJ2-5; TRBD2 agrees at 9 bases. The CDR3 consists of 15 residues. J gave up 2 bases and V 2 bases, and 3 bases lay outside the gene matches. In germline, CDR1 is MNHEY, CDR2 SVGAGI. The CDR3 bases are TGTGCCAGCAGTTACAAAGCGGGAGGACAAGAGACCCAGTACTTC. Its protein product is CASSYKAGGQETQYF.

V is TRBV25-1 and J is TRBJ2-1, with 11 bases aligning to TRBD2. Per the germline V gene, CDR1 is MGHDK and CDR2 is SYGVNS. J gave up 9 bases and V 1 base, and 5 bases lay outside the gene matches. CDR3 length: 15 amino acids. CDR3 coding DNA: TGTGCCAGCAGTGAATTTAGCGGGAGGGCCTTTGAGCAGTTCTTC. Amino acid sequence: CASSEFSGRAFEQFF.

Points on this clone: Possible read error: a much larger clone is one base away. Additional DNA sequences in this sample encode the identical CDR3. The chain employs TRBV30 and TRBJ1-4; D is unresolved. V was cut by 2 bases and J by 17 bases, with 27 bases left in between. From germline, CDR1 is GTSNPN and CDR2 SVGIG (reference sequence). The CDR3 covers 15 residues. CDR3 DNA sequence: TGTGCCTGGAGTTACTCTAGTATCCTGAAACACCCCATTTTTTTT. Translating it yields CAWSYSSILKHPIFF.

A word on this clone: This may be a read error: a much more frequent sequence differs by one nucleotide. Other DNA sequences within the sample encode an identical CDR3. This chain connects TRBV7-2 to TRBJ1-1, with D possibly matching TRBD1 (6 bases). CDR1 is SGHTA, CDR2 FQGNSA, per germline. CDR3 length: 13 residues. V dropped 2 bases and J dropped 3 bases, with 7 bases sitting between them. The CDR3 nucleotides read TGTGCCAGCAGCTTAAGGGGGGACACTGAAGCTTTCTTT. As protein: CASSLRGDTEAFF.

This chain connects TRBV28 to TRBJ2-4; 9 bases map to TRBD1. Trimming removed 5 bases from V and 7 bases from J; junction bases left unmatched: 21. In germline, CDR1 is MDHEN, CDR2 SYDVKM. This CDR3 is built from 19 residues. CDR3 nucleotides: TGTGCCAGCAGTCTCCACAGGGGGCGCCGGTCTCTAAGAGTGAACATTCAGTACTTC. Its protein is CASSLHRGRRSLRVNIQYF.

The chain uses TRBV19 and TRBJ1-1, with 8 positions matching TRBD1. This CDR3 region has 14 residues. Germline V gene sequence: CDR1 LNHDA, CDR2 SQIVND (reference sequence). The V gene end was trimmed by 3 bases and the J gene end by 6 bases; junction bases not matched to a gene: 6. CDR3 bases: TGTGCCAGTAGTATCAGGACAGGGAGGTCTGAAGCTTTCTTT. Translated: CASSIRTGRSEAFF.